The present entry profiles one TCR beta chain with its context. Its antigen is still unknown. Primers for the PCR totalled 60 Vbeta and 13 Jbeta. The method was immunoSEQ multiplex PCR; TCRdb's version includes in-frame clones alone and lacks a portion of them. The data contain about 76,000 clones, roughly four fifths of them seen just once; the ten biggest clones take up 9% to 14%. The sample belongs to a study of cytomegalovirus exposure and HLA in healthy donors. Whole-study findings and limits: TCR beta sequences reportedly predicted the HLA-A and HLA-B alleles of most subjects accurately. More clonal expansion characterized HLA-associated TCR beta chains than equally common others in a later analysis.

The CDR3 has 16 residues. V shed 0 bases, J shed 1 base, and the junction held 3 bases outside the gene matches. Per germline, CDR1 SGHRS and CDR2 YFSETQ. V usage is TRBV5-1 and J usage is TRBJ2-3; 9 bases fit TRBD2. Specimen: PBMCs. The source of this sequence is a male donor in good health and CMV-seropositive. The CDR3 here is CASSLEASGGTDTQYF. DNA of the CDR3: TGCGCCAGCAGCTTGGAGGCTAGCGGGGGCACAGATACGCAGTATTTT.